The present entry profiles one TCR beta chain with its context. Here immunoSEQ multiplex PCR was the method, and the copy in TCRdb shows in-frame clones only, minus some. In the table there are some 140,000 clones, under 95% of which are singletons. This specimen belongs to a study of blood T cell repertoires in COVID-19. Trimming left V 2 bases short and J 5 bases short, with 10 bases between. The CDR3 totals 15 residues. Germline CDR1 is ENHRY and CDR2 is SYGVKD. This sequence originates from a man in his fifties with acute or convalescent COVID-19. The source material was peripheral blood. The gene calls are TRBV10-3 and TRBJ2-6, with TRBD2 as a possible D gene (5 bases). The CDR3 DNA reads as TGTGCCATCAGTGAGAATCAGCGGCGGGCCAACGTCCTGACTTTC. This sequence encodes CAISENQRRANVLTF.